A single sample gave rise to the 26 T cell receptor beta chains below, sequenced in a study of T cell changes during pregnancy in multiple sclerosis. Clones were read by immunoSEQ multiplex PCR, and TCRdb kept only the in-frame ones, dropping some. Here the sample spans 85,000 to 90,000 clones, approximately 93% being singletons. The sequencing used peripheral blood, collected after pregnancy. These receptors were obtained from a female donor in good health, enrolled as a control in a pregnancy study.

This chain connects TRBV6-1 to TRBJ2-7, with 9 bases aligning to TRBD1. J was trimmed by 3 bases and V by 5 bases; bases with no gene match: 5. This CDR3 comprises 14 residues. Germline assignment: CDR1 MNHNS and CDR2 SASEGT. CDR3 loop: CASSIDRGGYEQYF. The DNA of the CDR3 is TGTGCCAGCAGTATAGACAGGGGGGGCTACGAGCAGTACTTC.

This chain links TRBV29-1 with TRBJ1-1; 7 positions match TRBD1. The V gene end was trimmed by 7 bases and the J gene end by 1 base; junction bases not matched to a gene: 6. The germline V gene has CDR1 SQVTM and CDR2 ANQGSEA. The CDR3 runs 13 residues. The CDR3 DNA sequence: TGCAGCGCCCTGGGACAGCCGAACACTGAAGCTTTCTTT. It yields the protein CSALGQPNTEAFF.

The chain employs TRBV4-1 and TRBJ2-7; D gene uncertain. The CDR3 extends over 14 amino acids. Germline values: CDR1 MGHRA, CDR2 YSYEKL. V lost 0 bases, J lost 3 bases, and 9 bases lay in between. The CDR3 region is CASSQEVRLYEQYF. CDR3 in DNA: TGCGCCAGCAGCCAAGAGGTCAGACTCTACGAGCAGTACTTC.

DNA of the CDR3: TGTGCCAGCTCACAGGGAAGCGGGAACGAGCAGTACTTC. Protein: CASSQGSGNEQYF. This chain uses TRBV18 with TRBJ2-7, with TRBD2 identical over 7 bases. The CDR3 is 13 residues long. Germline CDR1 reads KGHSH; CDR2 reads LQKENI. V shed 4 bases, J shed 5 bases, and the junction held 5 bases outside the gene matches.

The J gene is TRBJ2-5, the V gene TRBV11-1, with D unclear. The CDR3 is 13 amino acids. Trimming removed 4 bases at V and 5 bases at J, with 11 bases between. Germline assignment: CDR1 SGHAT and CDR2 FQDESV (reference sequence). CDR3 region: CASSSNLGETQYF. CDR3 coding DNA: TGTGCCAGCAGCTCTAACCTGGGCGAGACCCAGTACTTC. The whole variable domain, remainder taken from reference TRBV11-1 and TRBJ2-5, is EAEVAQSPRYKITEKSQAVAFWCDPISGHATLYWYRQILGQGPELLVQFQDESVVDDSQLPKDRFSAERLKGVDSTLKIQPAELGDSAMYLCASSSNLGETQYFGPGTRLLVL.

The genes are TRBV4-1 and TRBJ2-7; no firm D call. CDR1 is MGHRA, CDR2 YSYEKL, per germline. Trimming took 1 base from V and 3 from J, leaving 7 bases between them. This CDR3 is 13 amino acids long. CDR3 sequence (DNA): TGCGCCAGCAGCCAAGTAGCCTTCTACGAGCAGTACTTC. It translates to CASSQVAFYEQYF.

The V and J genes are TRBV28 and TRBJ1-3; no clear D. Between the trimmed V and J ends, which lost 2 bases and 10 bases, there was a span of 9 bases. Germline V gene data show CDR1 as MDHEN and CDR2 as SYDVKM. The CDR3 sequence is 12 residues long. The CDR3 DNA is TGTGCCAGCAGTTTAAACACCCGAACCATATATTTT. It is translated as CASSLNTRTIYF.

The rearrangement uses TRBV5-6 and TRBJ2-3; D is unclear. This CDR3 is 16 amino acids long. V was shortened by 0 bases and J by 4 bases, with 15 bases between the two germline ends. CDR1 and CDR2 from the germline V gene are SGHDT and YYEEEE. The CDR3 protein is CASSLDLRPLSDTQYF. The CDR3 DNA reads TGTGCCAGCAGCTTGGACTTGCGGCCCCTTTCAGATACGCAGTATTTT.

The chain recombines TRBV12-5 with TRBJ2-3, with D unclear. The CDR3 covers 12 residues. Trimming removed 5 bases at V and 2 bases at J, with 5 bases between. Germline lookup yields CDR1 LGHNT and CDR2 FRNRAP. The CDR3 is CASGPNTDTQYF. DNA of the CDR3: TGTGCTAGTGGTCCAAACACAGATACGCAGTATTTT. Full variable domain (missing parts from reference TRBV12-5 and TRBJ2-3): DARVTQTPRHKVTEMGQEVTMRCQPILGHNTVFWYRQTMMQGLELLAYFRNRAPLDDSGMPKDRFSAEMPDATLATLKIQPSEPRDSAVYFCASGPNTDTQYFGPGTRLTVL.

The chain links TRBV5-5 to TRBJ2-5; 10 nucleotides align to TRBD1. The CDR3 runs to 17 residues. In germline, CDR1 is SGHKS, CDR2 YYEKEE (reference sequence). The J segment lost 1 base and the V segment lost 3 bases, leaving 9 bases of the junction unmatched. DNA for the CDR3: TGTGCCAGCAGCTCTTGGTTGGGACAGGGGATCCAAGAGACCCAGTACTTC. Translating it yields CASSSWLGQGIQETQYF.

The V call is TRBV27, the J call TRBJ2-7; 7 nucleotides agree with TRBD2. V trimming: 5 bases; J trimming: 0 bases; junction bases outside the gene matches: 10. CDR3 length: 16 amino acids. CDR1 and CDR2 from the germline V gene are MNHEY and SMNVEV (reference sequence). The CDR3 reads CASSRAGREISYEQYF. The CDR3 coding sequence is TGTGCCAGCAGTCGGGCGGGGCGGGAGATCTCCTACGAGCAGTACTTC.

V gene TRBV7-2 combines with J gene TRBJ2-1; D perhaps matches TRBD1 (6 bases). V was trimmed by 2 bases and J by 5 bases, leaving 10 bases between them. This CDR3 spans 14 amino acids. The germline gives CDR1 SGHTA, CDR2 FQGNSA. The CDR3: CASSLSRGHNEQFF. In DNA, the CDR3 is TGTGCCAGCAGCTTATCCAGGGGCCACAATGAGCAGTTCTTC.

The rearrangement links TRBV21-1 to TRBJ2-7; the table names TRBD2, a call not compared with the DNA. TRBV21-1 is listed as a pseudogene. This CDR3 is built from 17 residues. As DNA, the CDR3 is TGTGCCAGCAGCCGAAAAAGCCGACTAGCGGGAGCCTACGAGCAGTACTTC. Protein product: CASSRKSRLAGAYEQYF.

This clone was observed a handful of times. The chain joins TRBV7-9 to TRBJ2-7; possible D gene TRBD2, 5 bases. The CDR3 has 14 residues. V lost 3 bases and J lost 7, with 16 bases in between. CDR1 and CDR2 (germline): SEHNR, FQNEAQ (reference sequence). The CDR3 DNA sequence: TGTGCCAGCAGCTTTGCGCAGGTTCGAGGGGAGCAGTACTTC. This sequence encodes CASSFAQVRGEQYF. Looking up the rest from reference TRBV7-9 and TRBJ2-7 gives the full variable domain: DTGVSQNPRHKITKRGQNVTFRCDPISEHNRLYWYRQTLGQGPEFLTYFQNEAQLEKSRLLSDRFSAERPKGSFSTLEIQRTEQGDSAMYLCASSFAQVRGEQYFGPGTRLTVT.

The chain uses TRBV7-8 and TRBJ1-2; D call uncertain. V lost 5 bases to trimming and J lost 6 bases, with 19 bases between them. The CDR3 contains 15 residues. Germline CDR1 and CDR2: SGHVS and FQNEAQ. The CDR3: CASSPQVVGGDGYTF. The CDR3 bases are TGTGCCAGCAGCCCCCAGGTGGTCGGCGGGGATGGCTACACCTTC.

This chain joins TRBV5-1 and TRBJ2-7; no firm D call. The CDR3 length is 15 residues. CDR1 is SGHRS, CDR2 YFSETQ, per germline. Trimming cost V 4 bases and J 0 bases, with 14 bases left between them. In DNA form, the CDR3 reads TGCGCCAGCAGCGGTACGGGTTTAAGCTCCTACGAGCAGTACTTC. This encodes CASSGTGLSSYEQYF.

The rearrangement uses TRBV4-1 and TRBJ2-1; TRBD2 matches 11 bases. The CDR3 consists of 16 residues. Per the germline V gene, CDR1 is MGHRA and CDR2 is YSYEKL. V shed 1 base and J 15 bases; nucleotides not matched to a gene: 14. CDR3 region: CASSQGSWTSGFPLFF. The CDR3 DNA is TGCGCCAGCAGCCAAGGATCTTGGACTAGCGGGTTCCCTCTGTTCTTC.

V usage is TRBV6-5 and J usage is TRBJ2-7, with 7 bases identical to TRBD1. The CDR3 consists of 12 residues. V trimming: 6 bases; J trimming: 5 bases; junction bases outside the gene matches: 4. The germline V gene has CDR1 MNHEY and CDR2 SVGAGI. CDR3 loop: CASSRDRDEQYF. Here the CDR3 DNA reads TGTGCCAGCAGCCGGGACAGAGACGAGCAGTACTTC.

V and J are TRBV4-2 and TRBJ2-7, with 9 bases aligning to TRBD2. Germline CDR1 and CDR2: LGHNA and YNFKEQ. Trimming removed 3 bases from V and 0 bases from J; junction bases left unmatched: 6. This CDR3 spans 16 amino acids. CDR3 amino acids: CASSHRSGRSSYEQYF. CDR3 DNA: TGTGCCAGCAGCCACCGCAGCGGGAGGAGCTCCTACGAGCAGTACTTC.

This clone has a handful of counts. V gene TRBV7-2 combines with J gene TRBJ1-3, with D possibly TRBD1 on 5 matching bases. This CDR3 has 14 amino acids. Per the germline V gene, CDR1 is SGHTA and CDR2 is FQGNSA. V was pared by 4 bases and J by 0 bases, with 7 bases between. The CDR3 loop is CASSSQGSGNTIYF. The CDR3 bases are TGTGCCAGCAGCTCTCAGGGCTCTGGAAACACCATATATTTT. Filled out from reference TRBV7-2 and TRBJ1-3, the complete variable domain reads GAGVSQSPSNKVTEKGKDVELRCDPISGHTALYWYRQSLGQGLEFLIYFQGNSAPDKSGLPSDRFSAERTGGSVSTLTIQRTQQEDSAVYLCASSSQGSGNTIYFGEGSWLTVV.

The CDR3 DNA is TGTGCCAGCAGCGAAGCCGGGACTAGCGGGAGTTGGTACGAGAACGAGCAGTACTTC. This sequence encodes CASSEAGTSGSWYENEQYF. This chain connects TRBV7-8 to TRBJ2-7; TRBD2 aligns across 14 bases. Germline V gives CDR1 SGHVS, CDR2 FQNEAQ. Trimming removed 5 bases from V and 5 bases from J; junction bases left unmatched: 17. CDR3 length equals 19 residues.

The genes are TRBV5-6 and TRBJ1-5; D is undetermined. V lost 1 base, J lost 0 bases, and 8 bases lay in between. CDR3 length: 15 residues. Germline V gives CDR1 SGHDT, CDR2 YYEEEE. The chain's CDR3 is CASSLYGFSNQPQHF. CDR3 nucleotides: TGTGCCAGCAGCTTGTACGGTTTTAGCAATCAGCCCCAGCATTTT. Drawing the rest from reference TRBV5-6 and TRBJ1-5, the complete variable domain is DAGVTQSPTHLIKTRGQQVTLRCSPKSGHDTVSWYQQALGQGPQFIFQYYEEEERQRGNFPDRFSGHQFPNYSSELNVNALLLGDSALYLCASSLYGFSNQPQHFGDGTRLSIL.

This clone was seen just once. The gene calls are TRBV6-5 and TRBJ1-1; TRBD1 is a possible D gene (5 bases). V was cut by 6 bases and J by 4 bases, with 12 bases left in between. This CDR3 is 13 amino acids long. Germline V gene lookup returns CDR1 MNHEY and CDR2 SVGAGI. The CDR3 nucleotides are TGTGCCAGCAGCCGGGGGTATAGCACTGAAGCTTTCTTT. Its protein is CASSRGYSTEAFF.

The chain has TRBV6-4 and TRBJ2-1, with D tentatively TRBD2 (6 bases). The germline CDR1 and CDR2 sequences are MRHNA and SNTAGT. Trimming took off 2 bases at V and 8 bases at J, with 16 bases between the two ends. The CDR3 has 15 amino acids. The CDR3 loop is CASSDERAGSDEQFF. DNA for the CDR3: TGTGCCAGCAGTGACGAGCGGGCCGGAAGTGATGAGCAGTTCTTC.

The genes are TRBV7-9 and TRBJ2-7, with 10 bases identical to TRBD2. J was trimmed by 5 bases and V by 4 bases; bases with no gene match: 11. The V gene's germline CDR1 is SEHNR and CDR2 FQNEAQ (reference sequence). The CDR3 runs 16 residues. The CDR3 protein is CASSYLLAGLSNEQYF. DNA for the CDR3: TGTGCCAGCAGCTACCTACTAGCGGGACTATCTAACGAGCAGTACTTC.

The V and J genes are TRBV2 and TRBJ2-1; 7 nucleotides align to TRBD2. CDR1 and CDR2 from the germline V gene are SNHLY and FYNNEI. The junction had 13 bases not matched to a gene; V was cut back by 5 bases and J by 6 bases. This CDR3 is 16 amino acids long. The CDR3 DNA reads as TGTGCCAGCAGTTTCCCGGGACTACTCATAACCAATGAGCAGTTCTTC. This encodes CASSFPGLLITNEQFF.